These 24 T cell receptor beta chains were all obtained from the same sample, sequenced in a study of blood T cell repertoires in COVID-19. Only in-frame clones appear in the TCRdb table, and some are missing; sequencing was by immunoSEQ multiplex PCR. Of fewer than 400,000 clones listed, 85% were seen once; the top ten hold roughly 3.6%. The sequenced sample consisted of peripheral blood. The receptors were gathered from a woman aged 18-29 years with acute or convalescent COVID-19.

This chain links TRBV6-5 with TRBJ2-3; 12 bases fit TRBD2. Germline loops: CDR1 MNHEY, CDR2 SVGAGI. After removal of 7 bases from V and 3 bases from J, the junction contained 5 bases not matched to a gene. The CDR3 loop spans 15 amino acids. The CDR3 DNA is TGTGCCAGCACCAGGACTAGCGGGGAAACAGATACGCAGTATTTT. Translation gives CASTRTSGETDTQYF.

The CDR3 reads CASSLSRTGTGELFF. The CDR3 DNA reads as TGTGCCAGCAGCTTAAGCAGGACTGGAACCGGGGAGCTGTTTTTT. V gene TRBV7-9 combines with J gene TRBJ2-2; D possibly corresponds to TRBD2 (5 bases). CDR1 and CDR2 from the germline V gene are SEHNR and FQNEAQ (reference sequence). The CDR3 length is 15 residues. Trimming stripped 2 bases from V and 5 bases from J, with 12 bases between.

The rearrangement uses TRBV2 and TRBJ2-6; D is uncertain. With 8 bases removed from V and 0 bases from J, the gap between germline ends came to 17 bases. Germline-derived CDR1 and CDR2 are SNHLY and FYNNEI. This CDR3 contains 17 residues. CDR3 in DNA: TGTGCCAGCGACTTCGCCGATGGTACCTCTGGGGCCAACGTCCTGACTTTC. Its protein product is CASDFADGTSGANVLTF.

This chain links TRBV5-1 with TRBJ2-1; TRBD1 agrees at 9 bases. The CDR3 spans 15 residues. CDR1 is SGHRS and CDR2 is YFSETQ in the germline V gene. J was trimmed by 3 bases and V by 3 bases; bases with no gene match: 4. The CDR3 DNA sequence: TGCGCCAGCAGCTGGGCGGACAGGGGCTACAATGAGCAGTTCTTC. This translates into CASSWADRGYNEQFF.

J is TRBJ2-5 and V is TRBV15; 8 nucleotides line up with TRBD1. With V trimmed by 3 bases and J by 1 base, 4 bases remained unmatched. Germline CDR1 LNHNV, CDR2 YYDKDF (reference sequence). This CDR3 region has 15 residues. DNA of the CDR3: TGTGCCACCAGCAGGGGCGACAGGGGCCAAGAGACCCAGTACTTC. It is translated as CATSRGDRGQETQYF.

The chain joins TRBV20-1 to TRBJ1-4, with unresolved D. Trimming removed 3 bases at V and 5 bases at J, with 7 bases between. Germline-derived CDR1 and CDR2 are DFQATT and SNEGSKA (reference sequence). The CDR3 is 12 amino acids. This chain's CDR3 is CSASPRNEKLFF. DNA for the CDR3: TGCAGTGCTAGTCCCAGAAATGAAAAACTGTTTTTT.

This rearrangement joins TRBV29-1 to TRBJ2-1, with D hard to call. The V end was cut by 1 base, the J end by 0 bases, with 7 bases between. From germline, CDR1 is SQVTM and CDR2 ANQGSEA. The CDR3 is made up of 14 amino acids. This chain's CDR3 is CSVEGKSSYNEQFF. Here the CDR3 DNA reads TGCAGCGTTGAAGGCAAGAGCTCCTACAATGAGCAGTTCTTC.

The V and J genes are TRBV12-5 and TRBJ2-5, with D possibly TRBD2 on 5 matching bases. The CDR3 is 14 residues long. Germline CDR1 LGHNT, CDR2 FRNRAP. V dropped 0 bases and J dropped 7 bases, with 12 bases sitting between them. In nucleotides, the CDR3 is TGTGCTAGTGGTTTGGTACCAGAGGCGGGGACCCAGTACTTC. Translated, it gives CASGLVPEAGTQYF.

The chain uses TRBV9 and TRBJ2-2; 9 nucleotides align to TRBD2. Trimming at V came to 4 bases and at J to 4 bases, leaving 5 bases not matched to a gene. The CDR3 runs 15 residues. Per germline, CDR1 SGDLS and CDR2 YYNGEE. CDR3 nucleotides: TGTGCCAGCAGCCTTCTAGCGGGGACCACCGGGGAGCTGTTTTTT. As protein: CASSLLAGTTGELFF. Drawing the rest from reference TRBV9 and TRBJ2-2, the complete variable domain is DSGVTQTPKHLITATGQRVTLRCSPRSGDLSVYWYQQSLDQGLQFLIQYYNGEERAKGNILERFSAQQFPDLHSELNLSSLELGDSALYFCASSLLAGTTGELFFGEGSRLTVL.

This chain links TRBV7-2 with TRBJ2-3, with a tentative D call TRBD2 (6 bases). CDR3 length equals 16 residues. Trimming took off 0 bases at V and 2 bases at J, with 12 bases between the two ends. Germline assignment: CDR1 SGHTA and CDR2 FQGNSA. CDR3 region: CASSLAYGGATDTQYF. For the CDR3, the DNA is TGTGCCAGCAGCTTAGCGTACGGGGGAGCCACAGATACGCAGTATTTT.

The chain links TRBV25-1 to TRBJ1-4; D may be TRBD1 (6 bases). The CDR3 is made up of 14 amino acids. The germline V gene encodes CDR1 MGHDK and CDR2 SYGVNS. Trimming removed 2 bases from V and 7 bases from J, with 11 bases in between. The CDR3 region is CASSETGSAEKLFF. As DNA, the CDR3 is TGTGCCAGCAGTGAAACAGGGTCAGCTGAAAAACTGTTTTTT.

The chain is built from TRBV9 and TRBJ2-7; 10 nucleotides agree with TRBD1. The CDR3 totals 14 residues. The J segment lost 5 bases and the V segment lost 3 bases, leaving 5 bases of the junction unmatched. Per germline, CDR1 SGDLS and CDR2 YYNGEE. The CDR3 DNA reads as TGTGCCAGCAGCGACCCGGGACAGGGGAACGAGCAGTACTTC. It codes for CASSDPGQGNEQYF.

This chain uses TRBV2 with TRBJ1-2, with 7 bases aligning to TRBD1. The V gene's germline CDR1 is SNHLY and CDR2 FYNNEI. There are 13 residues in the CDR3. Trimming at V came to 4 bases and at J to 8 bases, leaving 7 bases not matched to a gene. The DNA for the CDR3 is TGTGCCAGCAGTGTTCAGCGAGGGGGCGGCTACACCTTC. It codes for CASSVQRGGGYTF.

The CDR3 sequence: CASTTGTANEKLFF. CDR3 nucleotide sequence: TGTGCCAGTACTACCGGGACAGCGAATGAAAAACTGTTTTTT. This rearrangement joins TRBV6-5 to TRBJ1-4; 7 nucleotides agree with TRBD1. The CDR3 covers 14 residues. V gave up 9 bases and J gave up 5 bases; unmatched junction bases: 9. Germline V gene data show CDR1 as MNHEY and CDR2 as SVGAGI.

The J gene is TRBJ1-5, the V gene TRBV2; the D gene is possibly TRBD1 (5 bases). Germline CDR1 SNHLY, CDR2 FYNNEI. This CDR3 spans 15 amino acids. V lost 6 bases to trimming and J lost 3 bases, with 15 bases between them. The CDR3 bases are TGTGCCAGCAGAGGGATGGGGGAGGCCAATCAGCCCCAGCATTTT. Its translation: CASRGMGEANQPQHF.

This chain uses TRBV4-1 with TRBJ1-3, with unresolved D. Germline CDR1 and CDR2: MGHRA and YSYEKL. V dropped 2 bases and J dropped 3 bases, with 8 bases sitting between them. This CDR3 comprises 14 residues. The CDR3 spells CASSQQDRGNTIYF. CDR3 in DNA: TGCGCCAGCAGCCAACAGGATCGTGGAAACACCATATATTTT.

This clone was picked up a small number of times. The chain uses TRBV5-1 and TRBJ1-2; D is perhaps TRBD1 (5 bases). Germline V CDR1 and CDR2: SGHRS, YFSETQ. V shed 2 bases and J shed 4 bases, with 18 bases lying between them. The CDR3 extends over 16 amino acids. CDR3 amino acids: CASSLDTGPGFYGYTF. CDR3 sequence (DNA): TGCGCCAGCAGCTTAGATACAGGTCCCGGATTCTATGGCTACACCTTC.

The CDR3 DNA is TGTGCCAGCAGTGAAGTACCGGAGGGCGCTTTCTTT. Encoded protein: CASSEVPEGAFF. The chain recombines TRBV12-3 or TRBV12-4 with TRBJ1-1; unclear D gene. Trimming pared 5 bases from V and 11 bases from J, leaving 15 bases between. The CDR3 runs 12 residues.

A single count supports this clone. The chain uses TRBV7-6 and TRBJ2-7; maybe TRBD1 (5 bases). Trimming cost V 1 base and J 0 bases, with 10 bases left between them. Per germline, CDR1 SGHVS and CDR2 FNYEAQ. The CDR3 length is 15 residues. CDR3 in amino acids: CASSLGLGPSYEQYF. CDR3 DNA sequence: TGTGCCAGCAGCTTAGGACTGGGGCCCTCCTACGAGCAGTACTTC.

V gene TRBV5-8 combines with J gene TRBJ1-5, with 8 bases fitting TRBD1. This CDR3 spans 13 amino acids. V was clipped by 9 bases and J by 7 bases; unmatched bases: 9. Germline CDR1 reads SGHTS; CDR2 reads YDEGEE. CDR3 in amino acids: CATKGQVRQPQHF. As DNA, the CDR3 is TGTGCCACCAAGGGACAGGTGAGGCAGCCCCAGCATTTT. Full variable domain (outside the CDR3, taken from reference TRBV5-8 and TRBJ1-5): EAGVTQSPTHLIKTRGQQATLRCSPISGHTSVYWYQQALGLGLQFLLWYDEGEERNRGNFPPRFSGRQFPNYSSELNVNALELEDSALYLCATKGQVRQPQHFGDGTRLSIL.

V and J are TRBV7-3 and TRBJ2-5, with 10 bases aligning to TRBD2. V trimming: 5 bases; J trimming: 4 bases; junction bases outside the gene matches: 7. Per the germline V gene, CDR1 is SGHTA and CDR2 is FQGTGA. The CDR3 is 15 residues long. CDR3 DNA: TGTGCCAGCAGCGCCGCTAGCGGGAGAGCAGAGACCCAGTACTTC. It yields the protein CASSAASGRAETQYF.

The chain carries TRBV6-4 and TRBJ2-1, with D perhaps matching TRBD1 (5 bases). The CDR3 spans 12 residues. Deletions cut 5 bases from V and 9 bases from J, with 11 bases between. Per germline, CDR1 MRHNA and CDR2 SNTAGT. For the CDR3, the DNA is TGTGCCAGCAGTCAGGGAATGGGTGAGCAGTTCTTC. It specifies CASSQGMGEQFF.

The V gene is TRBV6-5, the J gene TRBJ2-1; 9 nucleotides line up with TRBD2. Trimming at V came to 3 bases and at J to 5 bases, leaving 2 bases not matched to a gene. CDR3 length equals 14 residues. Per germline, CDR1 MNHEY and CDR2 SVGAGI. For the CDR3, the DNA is TGTGCCAGCAGTTATAGCGGGGGAGACAATGAGCAGTTCTTC. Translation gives CASSYSGGDNEQFF.

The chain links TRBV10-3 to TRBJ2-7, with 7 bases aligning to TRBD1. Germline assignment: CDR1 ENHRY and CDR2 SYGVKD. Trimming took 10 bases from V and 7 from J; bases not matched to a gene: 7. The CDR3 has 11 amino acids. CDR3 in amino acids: CATKGAREQYF. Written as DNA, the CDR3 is TGTGCCACCAAGGGGGCTCGGGAGCAGTACTTC.